The present T cell receptor beta chain was sequenced within a study of metastatic and nonmetastatic thyroid tumors. As for the study in general: Both malignant and benign thyroid patients supplied peripheral blood and tumor or nodule tissue samples, across which the repertoires of these patients were then compared. General study findings and limits: Benign nodules reportedly had significantly lower TCR beta diversity than malignant thyroid tumors in blood and tumor.

CDR1 and CDR2 (germline): SNHLY, FYNNEI. The CDR3 sequence is 14 residues long. With 10 bases removed from V and 2 bases from J, the gap between germline ends came to 15 bases. Treatment of any kind had been given to no patient before thyroid surgery. This clone was observed at least ten times. The antigen is unknown. TCRdb reanalyzed the PCR reads via MiXCR. The sample includes about 24,000 clones, approximately 21% of them seen just once. The receptor comes from a male donor with papillary thyroid cancer or a benign thyroid nodule (not recorded which). Some clones in this sample may be carry-over from other donors' samples. The specimen sequenced was blood. The chain couples TRBV2 to TRBJ2-1; tentatively, D is TRBD2 (5 bases). The DNA for the CDR3 is TGTGCCACCACACGAGCGGCTACCTACAATGAGCAGTTCTTC. Translation: CATTRAATYNEQFF.